These T cell receptor beta chains were read from a single sample in a study of T-cell memory formation after mild COVID-19. TCRdb analysed the 5' RACE reads with MiXCR anew, one entry per CDR3 protein. The table has 300,000 to 400,000 distinct CDR3 sequences, approximately 21% seen once. The sample comprised PBMCs or a T cell subset sorted from them (not recorded which). Receptor source: an adult woman who had mild COVID-19 (a few samples of this study predate the infection). Cell type and time point are not known. The CDR3 runs from the conserved cysteine through the conserved F or W. The D gene is left open where the match is weak. Size is omitted from some rows. Given values are once, few, many or a class for expanded clones.

clone size | J gene | V gene | D gene | CDR3 DNA | CDR3 protein
few | TRBJ2-1 | TRBV2 | . | TGTGCCAGCAGTGGAAGCCAGTACAATGAGCAGTTCTTC | CASSGSQYNEQFF
. | TRBJ1-1 | TRBV7-9 | TRBD1 | TGTGCCAGCAGCTTCGGGACAGTGAACACTGAAGCTTTCTTT | CASSFGTVNTEAFF
. | TRBJ2-5 | TRBV6-1 | . | TGTGCCAGCAGTGAATCGGGATGGGAGACCCAGTACTTC | CASSESGWETQYF
. | TRBJ2-7 | TRBV7-8 | . | TGTGCCAGCAGCTTAGCGCCCCGGGAGTTGTGGACCTACGAGCAGTACTTC | CASSLAPRELWTYEQYF
few | TRBJ1-1 | TRBV7-9 | TRBD1 | TGTGCCAGCAGAATGCCCGGGACAGGGTTTTACACTGAAGCTTTCTTT | CASRMPGTGFYTEAFF
. | TRBJ1-5 | TRBV20-1 | . | TGCAGTGCTAAAGCAGCAGGGGTGGATCAGCCCCAGCATTTT | CSAKAAGVDQPQHF
many | TRBJ1-6 | TRBV7-2 | . | TGTGCCAGCAGCTTACAGGGATATAATTCACCCCTCCACTTT | CASSLQGYNSPLHF
. | TRBJ1-1 | TRBV30 | . | TGTGCCTGGAGTGCCGGGACCGGACGCTACACTGAAGCTTTCTTT | CAWSAGTGRYTEAFF
. | TRBJ2-1 | TRBV27 | . | TGTGCCAGCAGGGCCCTCCTGGTACTTGATGAGCAGTTCTTC | CASRALLVLDEQFF
few | TRBJ2-5 | TRBV6-5 | TRBD1 | TGTGCCAGCAGTTACGAGTACCGGGACAGGAGCCAAGAGACCCAGTACTTC | CASSYEYRDRSQETQYF
many | TRBJ2-4 | TRBV7-9 | . | TGTGCCAGCAGCTCCACCGGACAGGAGGGAAACATTCAGTACTTC | CASSSTGQEGNIQYF
. | TRBJ2-3 | TRBV7-9 | . | TGTGCCAGCAGCTTAGGGGCGCTAGACTACACAGATACGCAGTATTTT | CASSLGALDYTDTQYF
. | TRBJ1-1 | TRBV11-1 | . | TGTGCCAGCGGTTGGGGGGTGAACACTGAAGCTTTCTTT | CASGWGVNTEAFF
once | TRBJ2-5 | TRBV10-3 | . | TGTGCCATCAGTGCCACCAGGGACTCATTGGAGACCCAGTACTTC | CAISATRDSLETQYF
. | TRBJ1-3 | TRBV12-3/TRBV12-4 | TRBD1 | TGTGCCAGCAGTCGCAGGACAGGGGCTGGAAACACCATATATTTT | CASSRRTGAGNTIYF
few | TRBJ2-3 | TRBV30 | TRBD1 | TGTGCCTGGAGTCAGGGGGTCAGAGATACGCAGTATTTT | CAWSQGVRDTQYF
few | TRBJ2-1 | TRBV7-9 | . | TGTGCCAGCAGCTTAAGCGCCAGCTACAATGAGCAGTTCTTC | CASSLSASYNEQFF
few | TRBJ1-6 | TRBV7-6 | . | TGTGCCAGCAGCTTAGCAGAGAGCTCCTATAATTCACCCCTCCACTTT | CASSLAESSYNSPLHF
. | TRBJ1-1 | TRBV5-6 | TRBD1 | TGTGCCAGCAGCTTGGCCGGTGGGACAGGGGAAGCTTTCTTT | CASSLAGGTGEAFF
few | TRBJ2-3 | TRBV5-1 | . | TGCGCCAGCAGCCTGGGGGACCCCGCGTTGGATACGCAGTATTTT | CASSLGDPALDTQYF
many | TRBJ1-2 | TRBV12-3/TRBV12-4 | . | TGTGCCAGCAGCCCGACAGGCGCTAACTATGGCTACACCTTC | CASSPTGANYGYTF
. | TRBJ2-3 | TRBV5-1 | TRBD2 | TGCGCCAGCAGCTTGCTCGTGCCTAGCGGGGGGATGGATACGCAGTATTTT | CASSLLVPSGGMDTQYF
. | TRBJ1-1 | TRBV5-1 | TRBD1 | TGCGCCAGCAGCTCAAACCCCGGACAGGGGGCAGGCACTGAAGCTTTCTTT | CASSSNPGQGAGTEAFF
. | TRBJ1-6 | TRBV9 | TRBD1 | TGTGCCAGCAGCTCCACAGGGGTGAGCTCCTATAATTCACCCCTCCACTTT | CASSSTGVSSYNSPLHF
. | TRBJ2-7 | TRBV4-2 | . | TGTGCCAGCAGCCCAGCTCCGGGGGCGTACGAGCAGTACTTC | CASSPAPGAYEQYF
once | TRBJ2-7 | TRBV7-9 | . | TGTGCCAGCAGCTTAGAGGTATTTTACGAGCAGTACTTC | CASSLEVFYEQYF
. | TRBJ1-5 | TRBV27 | . | TGTGCCAGCAGTTTATCCCTGGGAAATCAGCCCCAGCATTTT | CASSLSLGNQPQHF
many | TRBJ1-1 | TRBV5-1 | TRBD1 | TGCGCCAGCTTCCGGGACAGGAACACTGAAGCTTTCTTT | CASFRDRNTEAFF
. | TRBJ1-2 | TRBV6-6 | TRBD1 | TGTGCCAGCAGCTCAAATGGACAGGGTCCTAACTATGGCTACACCTTC | CASSSNGQGPNYGYTF
few | TRBJ2-2 | TRBV19 | . | TGTGCCAGTAATGCGGGATCCCCCGGGGAGCTGTTTTTT | CASNAGSPGELFF
. | TRBJ2-7 | TRBV19 | . | TGTGCCAGTAGCTACAAAGCGAGGTACGAGCAGTACTTC | CASSYKARYEQYF
few | TRBJ2-7 | TRBV12-3/TRBV12-4 | . | TGTGCCAGCAGTGCCCTAACCCTCTTTGGAAACCCCTCCGAGCAGTACTTC | CASSALTLFGNPSEQYF
. | TRBJ1-2 | TRBV7-8 | TRBD1 | TGTGCCAGCAGCCACATGACAGGGTTGTATGGCTACACCTTC | CASSHMTGLYGYTF
. | TRBJ2-5 | TRBV29-1 | TRBD1 | TGCAGCGTACCCGACAGGGGGACCCAGTACTTC | CSVPDRGTQYF
many | TRBJ2-3 | TRBV7-2 | . | TGTGCCAGCAGCTTATCATTGGCAGATACGCAGTATTTT | CASSLSLADTQYF